The rows below give T cell receptor beta chains drawn from one sample of a study of blood T cell repertoires in COVID-19. Generated by immunoSEQ multiplex PCR, the TCRdb table keeps only in-frame clones and is missing some. Here the sample spans fewer than 120,000 clones, around 82% being singletons. Specimen: peripheral blood. The receptors derive from a woman in her sixties with acute or convalescent COVID-19. Each CDR3 is given with its conserved first and last residue. A D gene is named only where the DNA matches it firmly. Clone size appears in some rows only: once, few, many, or a class for an expanded clone.

CDR3 length	V gene	D gene	clone size	J gene	CDR3 protein	CDR3 DNA
14	TRBV5-1	NA	NA	TRBJ1-2	CASSLGPRGYGYTF	TGCGCCAGCAGCTTGGGTCCTCGGGGCTATGGCTACACCTTC
12	TRBV3-1/TRBV3-2	NA	NA	TRBJ2-1	CASSQLNNEQFF	TGTGCCAGCAGCCAATTAAACAATGAGCAGTTCTTC
15	TRBV2	TRBD1	once	TRBJ2-7	CASRPGTGATSEQYF	TGTGCCAGCAGGCCGGGGACAGGGGCGACCTCCGAGCAGTACTTC
13	TRBV4-2	NA	NA	TRBJ1-2	CASSQAGVDGYTF	TGTGCCAGCAGCCAAGCGGGGGTTGATGGCTACACCTTC
13	TRBV12-3/TRBV12-4	NA	NA	TRBJ1-2	CASSPRGRGGYTF	TGTGCCAGCAGTCCCAGGGGAAGGGGAGGCTACACCTTC
14	TRBV28	TRBD2	NA	TRBJ2-5	CASSLRGGLETQYF	TGTGCCAGCAGTTTGCGGGGGGGCCTAGAGACCCAGTACTTC
13	TRBV28	NA	NA	TRBJ1-6	CASRLGSNSPLHF	TGTGCCAGCAGGTTGGGCAGTAATTCACCCCTCCACTTT
15	TRBV2	NA	once	TRBJ1-4	CASSTVVRVGEKLFF	TGTGCCAGCAGCACGGTAGTCAGGGTAGGAGAAAAACTGTTTTTT
17	TRBV7-8	TRBD2	NA	TRBJ2-3	CASSRGTSGGSTDTQYF	TGTGCCAGCAGCCGAGGGACTAGCGGGGGAAGCACAGATACGCAGTATTTT
13	TRBV30	NA	once	TRBJ1-1	CAWAGVGNTEAFF	TGTGCCTGGGCAGGGGTCGGGAACACTGAAGCTTTCTTT
13	TRBV7-9	NA	NA	TRBJ2-1	CASSLSERGEQFF	TGTGCCAGCAGCTTATCTGAAAGGGGTGAGCAGTTCTTC
15	TRBV7-8	NA	NA	TRBJ1-5	CASSLMPDIPQPQHF	TGTGCCAGCAGCTTAATGCCGGACATTCCCCAGCCCCAGCATTTT
13	TRBV11-3	NA	once	TRBJ1-6	CASREGGYSPLHF	TGTGCCAGCAGGGAAGGGGGTTATTCACCCCTCCACTTT
13	TRBV30	NA	once	TRBJ1-5	CAGALGGAGPQHF	TGTGCCGGGGCTCTGGGAGGGGCTGGGCCCCAGCATTTT
14	TRBV5-4	TRBD1	NA	TRBJ1-5	CASSTDGGGQPQHF	TGTGCCAGCAGTACGGACGGAGGGGGCCAGCCCCAGCATTTT
15	TRBV7-3	NA	NA	TRBJ2-1	CASSSSVGAYNEQFF	TGTGCCAGCAGCTCTAGCGTCGGGGCCTACAATGAGCAGTTCTTC
14	TRBV10-3	NA	NA	TRBJ2-7	CAISLFDTDYEQYF	TGTGCCATCAGCCTTTTCGACACAGACTACGAGCAGTACTTC
16	TRBV12-5	NA	NA	TRBJ1-5	CASGLVLSGFRQPQHF	TGTGCTAGTGGTTTGGTACTGTCGGGGTTTCGTCAGCCCCAGCATTTT
15	TRBV4-3	TRBD1	few	TRBJ1-2	CASSQEGQPEYGYTF	TGCGCCAGCAGCCAAGAGGGACAGCCTGAGTATGGCTACACCTTC
16	TRBV6-5	TRBD2	NA	TRBJ2-3	CASSSWTSGDTDTQYF	TGTGCCAGCAGTTCCTGGACTAGCGGGGACACAGATACGCAGTATTTT
12	TRBV5-1	TRBD1	NA	TRBJ1-2	CASSWDSYGYTF	TGCGCCAGCAGCTGGGACAGCTATGGCTACACCTTC
15	TRBV6-5	TRBD1	NA	TRBJ1-2	CASSYGTTGDYGYTF	TGTGCCAGCAGTTACGGAACGACAGGGGACTATGGCTACACCTTC
13	TRBV7-2	NA	NA	TRBJ2-7	CASSLVISYEQYF	TGTGCCAGCAGCTTAGTCATTTCCTACGAGCAGTACTTC
15	TRBV30	TRBD1	NA	TRBJ2-7	CAWALGGARSYEQYF	TGTGCCTGGGCCCTAGGGGGCGCCCGCTCCTACGAGCAGTACTTC
13	TRBV12-5	NA	few	TRBJ2-1	CASGRDTYNEQFF	TGTGCTAGTGGTAGGGACACTTACAATGAGCAGTTCTTC
16	TRBV7-2	TRBD2	NA	TRBJ2-3	CASSYSSGVITDTQYF	TGTGCCAGCAGCTATTCTAGCGGGGTGATCACAGATACGCAGTATTTT
15	TRBV9	TRBD1	NA	TRBJ1-2	CASSVSQGADYGYTF	TGTGCCAGCAGCGTATCTCAGGGGGCTGACTATGGCTACACCTTC
15	TRBV6-2/TRBV6-3	TRBD2	NA	TRBJ2-5	CASSSGGAGGETQYF	TGTGCCAGCAGTAGCGGGGGGGCCGGTGGAGAGACCCAGTACTTC
14	TRBV7-2	TRBD2	few	TRBJ2-7	CASSLGGGAIEQYF	TGTGCCAGCAGCTTAGGCGGGGGGGCCATCGAGCAGTACTTC
14	TRBV28	NA	NA	TRBJ1-6	CASSLLGGNSPLHF	TGTGCCAGCAGTTTATTGGGCGGGAATTCACCCCTCCACTTT